Sequencing of this T cell receptor beta chain was carried out in a study of CD8+ T cells in alopecia areata. Germline CDR1 is LNHDA and CDR2 is SQIVND (reference sequence). V was shortened by 8 bases and J by 2 bases, with 18 bases between the two germline ends. This CDR3 has 15 residues. Treatment noted: oral pan-JAK inhibitor, 5-10 mg twice daily. Following RNA extraction, reverse transcription yielded cDNA that acted as the sequencing template. TCRdb's table, derived via immunoSEQ multiplex PCR, lists solely in-frame clones and lacks some. The sample consists of 150,000 to 200,000 clones, less than 70% of them appearing once.

Sequences were derived from CD4+ T cells sorted from blood, sampled at week 24, from a patient treated with tofacitinib. The sequence came from a human donor with alopecia areata. The chain carries TRBV19 and TRBJ2-5; tentatively, D is TRBD2 (5 bases). CDR3 protein: CASWPYRTSQETQYF. CDR3 nucleotide sequence: TGTGCCAGTTGGCCTTACCGCACTAGTCAAGAGACCCAGTACTTC.